The next 9 T cell receptor beta chains were all read from a single sample in a study of CD8 T cells in Susac syndrome. The RNA, about 0.45 to 1 ug, was put through reverse transcription using random hexamers. TCRdb re-called the immunoSEQ multiplex PCR reads with MiXCR, one entry per CDR3 protein. The table includes 150,000 to 160,000 distinct CDR3 sequences, roughly 94% detected once. The sequencing input was CD8+ T cells from PBMCs. Receptor source: a human donor with multiple sclerosis.

The chain employs TRBV12-3 or TRBV12-4 and TRBJ1-5; no firm D call. V shed 8 bases and J shed 9 bases, with 14 bases lying between them. The CDR3 is made up of 12 amino acids. The CDR3 coding sequence is TGTGCCAGCCGCCCGGGATCTGCGCCCCAGCATTTT. The encoded protein is CASRPGSAPQHF.

This rearrangement joins TRBV27 to TRBJ1-3, with unresolved D. Trimming left V 0 bases short and J 4 bases short, with 13 bases between. Germline V lookup: CDR1 MNHEY, CDR2 SMNVEV (reference sequence). There are 16 residues in the CDR3. In DNA, the CDR3 is TGTGCCAGCAGTTTATCGCACTTGACCTCCGGAAACACCATATATTTT. Translation gives CASSLSHLTSGNTIYF.

This clonotype was detected a few times. The V and J genes are TRBV6-2 or TRBV6-3 and TRBJ2-5; D uncertain. Trimming stripped 4 bases from V and 5 bases from J, with 11 bases between. The length of the CDR3 is 13 residues. Germline-derived CDR1 and CDR2 are MNHEY and SVGEGT. CDR3 amino acids: CASSSAVEETQYF. The CDR3 bases are TGTGCCAGCAGTTCGGCGGTTGAGGAGACCCAGTACTTC.

V is TRBV6-2 or TRBV6-3 and J is TRBJ1-5, with TRBD1 matching 10 bases. This CDR3 has 18 amino acids. Losses at the gene ends were 7 bases for V and 0 bases for J; bases not matched to a gene: 12. Per germline, CDR1 MNHEY and CDR2 SVGEGT. The CDR3 loop reads CASTHDRGHFYSNQPQHF. The DNA for the CDR3 is TGTGCCAGCACCCACGACAGGGGGCATTTCTATAGCAATCAGCCCCAGCATTTT.

The chain has TRBV7-3 and TRBJ2-3, with D possibly TRBD2 on 7 matching bases. V gave up 2 bases and J gave up 1 base, with 10 bases separating them. Germline CDR1 and CDR2: SGHTA and FQGTGA. This CDR3 has 15 amino acids. The CDR3 is CASSLGGGGTDTQYF. CDR3 bases: TGTGCCAGCAGCTTAGGCGGGGGCGGCACAGATACGCAGTATTTT.

The chain uses TRBV29-1 and TRBJ2-2, with no clear D. Trimming left V 1 base short and J 2 bases short, with 20 bases between. Per germline, CDR1 SQVTM and CDR2 ANQGSEA. The CDR3 contains 18 residues. CDR3 loop: CSVEGRARLGTNTGELFF. The CDR3 DNA reads as TGCAGCGTTGAAGGCCGTGCTAGGTTAGGCACTAACACCGGGGAGCTGTTTTTT.

This sequence joins TRBV7-9 and TRBJ2-3; D is ambiguous. V lost 2 bases, J lost 11 bases, and 23 bases lay in between. Germline V lookup: CDR1 SEHNR, CDR2 FQNEAQ (reference sequence). The CDR3 covers 16 residues. CDR3 DNA sequence: TGTGCCAGCAGCTTATCGAGAGGCGGTGAGGCCCCGAAGCAGTATTTT. Translating gives CASSLSRGGEAPKQYF.

The rearrangement joins TRBV13 to TRBJ2-2, with 8 bases that match TRBD1. Losses at the gene ends were 5 bases for V and 1 base for J; bases not matched to a gene: 0. The CDR3 totals 14 residues. The germline V gene encodes CDR1 PRHDT and CDR2 FYEKMQ (reference sequence). The CDR3 spells CASSGQGNTGELFF. The CDR3 DNA follows: TGTGCCAGCAGCGGACAGGGGAACACCGGGGAGCTGTTTTTT.

The V call is TRBV9, the J call TRBJ2-7; D gene unclear. V was pared by 4 bases and J by 1 base, with 12 bases between. The CDR3 has 14 amino acids. Per the germline V gene, CDR1 is SGDLS and CDR2 is YYNGEE. CDR3 residues: CASSPTGPSYEQYF. The CDR3 region has the DNA TGTGCCAGCAGCCCTACCGGGCCATCCTACGAGCAGTACTTC.